This TCR beta chain is from a study of OX40 agonist ivuxolimab in advanced cancers. CDR1 is SQVTM and CDR2 is ANQGSEA in the germline V gene. CDR3 length: 13 amino acids. Trimming stripped 4 bases from V and 2 bases from J, with 12 bases between. Profiling relied on immunoSEQ multiplex PCR, and the TCRdb table lists in-frame clones only, not all of them. This sample carries roughly 98,000 clones, about four fifths of them seen once, and the ten largest clones take more than 1.2%. The sequencing used CD4+ or CD8+ T cells sorted from blood, collected in a trial of the OX40 agonist ivuxolimab. This sequence originates from an adult with an advanced solid tumor such as melanoma, head and neck, liver or kidney cancer. The J gene is TRBJ2-7, the V gene TRBV29-1; D call uncertain. Written as DNA, the CDR3 is TGCAGCGTTGGTATCGAACCTACCTACGAGCAGTACTTC. Translation gives CSVGIEPTYEQYF.